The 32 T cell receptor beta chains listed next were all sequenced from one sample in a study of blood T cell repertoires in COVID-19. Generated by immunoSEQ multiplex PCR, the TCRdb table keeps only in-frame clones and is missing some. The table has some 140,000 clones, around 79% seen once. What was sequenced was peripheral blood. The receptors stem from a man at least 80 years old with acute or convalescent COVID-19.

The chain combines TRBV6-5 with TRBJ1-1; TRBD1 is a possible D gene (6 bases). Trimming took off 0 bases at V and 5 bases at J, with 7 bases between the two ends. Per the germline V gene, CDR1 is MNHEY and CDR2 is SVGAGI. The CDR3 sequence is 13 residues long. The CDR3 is CASSYSRGTEAFF. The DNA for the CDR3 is TGTGCCAGCAGTTACTCGAGGGGGACTGAAGCTTTCTTT.

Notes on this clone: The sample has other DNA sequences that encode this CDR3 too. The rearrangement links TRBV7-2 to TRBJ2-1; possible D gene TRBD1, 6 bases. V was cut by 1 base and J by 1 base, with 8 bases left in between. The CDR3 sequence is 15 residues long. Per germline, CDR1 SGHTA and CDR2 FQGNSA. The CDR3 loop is CASSLGQGSYNEQFF. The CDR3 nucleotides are TGTGCCAGCAGCTTAGGGCAGGGGTCCTACAATGAGCAGTTCTTC.

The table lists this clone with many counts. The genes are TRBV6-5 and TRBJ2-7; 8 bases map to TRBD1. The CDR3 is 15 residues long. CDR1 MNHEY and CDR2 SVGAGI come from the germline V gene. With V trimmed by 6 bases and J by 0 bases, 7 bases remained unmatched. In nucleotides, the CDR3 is TGTGCCAGCAGCTATGGACAGGGCATCTCCTACGAGCAGTACTTC. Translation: CASSYGQGISYEQYF.

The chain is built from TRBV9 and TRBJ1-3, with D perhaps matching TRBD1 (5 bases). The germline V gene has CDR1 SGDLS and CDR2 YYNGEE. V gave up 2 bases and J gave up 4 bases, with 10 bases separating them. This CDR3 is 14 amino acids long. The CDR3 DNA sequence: TGTGCCAGCAGCGTCTCAGGGCAAGGAAACACCATATATTTT. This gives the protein CASSVSGQGNTIYF. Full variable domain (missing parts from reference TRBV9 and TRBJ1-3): DSGVTQTPKHLITATGQRVTLRCSPRSGDLSVYWYQQSLDQGLQFLIQYYNGEERAKGNILERFSAQQFPDLHSELNLSSLELGDSALYFCASSVSGQGNTIYFGEGSWLTVV.

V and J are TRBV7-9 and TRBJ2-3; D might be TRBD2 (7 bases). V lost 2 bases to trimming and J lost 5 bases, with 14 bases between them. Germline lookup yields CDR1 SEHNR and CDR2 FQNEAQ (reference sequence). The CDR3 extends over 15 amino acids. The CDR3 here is CASSLMGGAGDTQYF. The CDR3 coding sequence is TGTGCCAGCAGCTTAATGGGGGGGGCAGGAGATACGCAGTATTTT.

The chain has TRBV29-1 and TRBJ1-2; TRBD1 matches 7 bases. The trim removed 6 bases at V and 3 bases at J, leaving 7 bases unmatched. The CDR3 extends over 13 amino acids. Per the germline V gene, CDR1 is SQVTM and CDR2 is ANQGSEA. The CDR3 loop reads CSVSTGTDYGYTF. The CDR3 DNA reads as TGCAGCGTGTCGACAGGGACCGACTATGGCTACACCTTC.

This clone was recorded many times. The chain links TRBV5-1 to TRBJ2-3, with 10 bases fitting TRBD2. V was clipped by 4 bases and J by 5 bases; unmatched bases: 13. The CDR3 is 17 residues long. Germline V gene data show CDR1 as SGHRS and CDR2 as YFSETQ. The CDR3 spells CASSAAGTSEWGDTQYF. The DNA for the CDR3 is TGCGCCAGCAGCGCAGCCGGGACTAGCGAGTGGGGAGATACGCAGTATTTT.

The CDR3 protein is CSVGGGEAGFGNEQFF. The DNA for the CDR3 is TGCAGCGTTGGAGGAGGGGAGGCGGGATTCGGTAATGAGCAGTTCTTC. The chain uses TRBV29-1 and TRBJ2-1; a weak D match, TRBD2 (6 bases). The V end was cut by 4 bases, the J end by 7 bases, with 23 bases between. Germline V lookup: CDR1 SQVTM, CDR2 ANQGSEA. The length of the CDR3 is 16 residues.

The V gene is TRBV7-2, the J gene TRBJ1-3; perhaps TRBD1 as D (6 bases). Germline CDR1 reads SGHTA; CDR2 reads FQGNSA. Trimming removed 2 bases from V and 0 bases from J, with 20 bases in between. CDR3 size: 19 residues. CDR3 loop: CASSLRGTNWLSSGNTIYF. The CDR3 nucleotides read TGTGCCAGCAGCTTAAGGGGGACAAACTGGCTGAGCTCTGGAAACACCATATATTTT.

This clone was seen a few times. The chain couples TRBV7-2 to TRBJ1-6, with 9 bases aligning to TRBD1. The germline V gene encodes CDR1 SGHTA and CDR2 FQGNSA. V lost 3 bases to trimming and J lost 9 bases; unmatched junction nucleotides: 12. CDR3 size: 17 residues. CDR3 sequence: CASSLGWVTGGISPLHF. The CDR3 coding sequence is TGTGCCAGCAGCTTGGGGTGGGTTACAGGGGGCATTTCACCCCTCCACTTT.

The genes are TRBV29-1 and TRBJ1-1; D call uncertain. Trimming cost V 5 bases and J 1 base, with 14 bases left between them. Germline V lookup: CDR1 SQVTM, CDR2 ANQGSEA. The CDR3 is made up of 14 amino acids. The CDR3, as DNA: TGCAGCGTTAGATACAGAGAAAAGAACACTGAAGCTTTCTTT. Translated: CSVRYREKNTEAFF.

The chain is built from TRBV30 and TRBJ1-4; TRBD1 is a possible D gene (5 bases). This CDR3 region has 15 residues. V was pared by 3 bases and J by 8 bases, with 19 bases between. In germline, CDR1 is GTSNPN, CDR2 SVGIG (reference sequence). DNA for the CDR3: TGTGCCTGGAGCGCCCCGGGGGGAAGATACGAAAAACTGTTTTTT. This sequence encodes CAWSAPGGRYEKLFF.

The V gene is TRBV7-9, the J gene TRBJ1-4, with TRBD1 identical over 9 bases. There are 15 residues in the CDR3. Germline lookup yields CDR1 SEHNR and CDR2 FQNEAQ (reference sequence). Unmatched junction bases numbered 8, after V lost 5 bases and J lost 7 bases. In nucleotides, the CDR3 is TGTGCCAGCAGCCAGGGTGGGACAGGGATTGAAAAACTGTTTTTT. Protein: CASSQGGTGIEKLFF.

The CDR3 loop reads CAWSVQLGGNQPQHF. The CDR3 DNA sequence: TGTGCCTGGAGTGTACAGCTCGGGGGTAATCAGCCCCAGCATTTT. The chain combines TRBV30 with TRBJ1-5, with a tentative D call TRBD1 (5 bases). V lost 0 bases and J 4 bases, leaving 13 bases between the germline ends. CDR1 is GTSNPN and CDR2 is SVGIG in the germline V gene (reference sequence). This CDR3 comprises 15 residues.

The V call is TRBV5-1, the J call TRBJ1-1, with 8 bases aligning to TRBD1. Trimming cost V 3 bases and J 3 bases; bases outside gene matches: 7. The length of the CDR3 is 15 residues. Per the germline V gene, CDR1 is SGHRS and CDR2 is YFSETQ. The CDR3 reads CASSSNDRGYTEAFF. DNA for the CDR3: TGCGCCAGCAGCTCGAACGACAGGGGTTACACTGAAGCTTTCTTT.

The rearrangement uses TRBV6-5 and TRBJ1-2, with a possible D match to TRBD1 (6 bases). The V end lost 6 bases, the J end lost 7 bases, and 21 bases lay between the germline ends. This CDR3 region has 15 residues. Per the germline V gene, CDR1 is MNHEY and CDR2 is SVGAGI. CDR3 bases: TGTGCCAGCAGCCCCGGGGGGGGCAGTCTCTCTGGCTACACCTTC. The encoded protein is CASSPGGGSLSGYTF.

The CDR3 is CASSPRTGPNGQFF. The CDR3 region has the DNA TGTGCCAGCAGCCCGAGGACAGGGCCTAACGGGCAGTTCTTC. J is TRBJ2-1 and V is TRBV7-8; 8 bases fit TRBD1. Trimming took 5 bases from V and 12 from J; bases not matched to a gene: 12. This CDR3 is 14 amino acids long. CDR1 and CDR2 (germline): SGHVS, FQNEAQ.

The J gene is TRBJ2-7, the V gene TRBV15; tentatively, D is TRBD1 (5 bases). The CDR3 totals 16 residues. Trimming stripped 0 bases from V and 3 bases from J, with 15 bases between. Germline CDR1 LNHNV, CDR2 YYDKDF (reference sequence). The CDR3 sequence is CATSRDYGAANYEQYF. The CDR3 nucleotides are TGTGCCACCAGCAGAGATTATGGGGCAGCTAACTACGAGCAGTACTTC. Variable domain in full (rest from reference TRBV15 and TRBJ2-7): DAMVIQNPRYQVTQFGKPVTLSCSQTLNHNVMYWYQQKSSQAPKLLFHYYDKDFNNEADTPDNFQSRRPNTSFCFLDIRSPGLGDTAMYLCATSRDYGAANYEQYFGPGTRLTVT.

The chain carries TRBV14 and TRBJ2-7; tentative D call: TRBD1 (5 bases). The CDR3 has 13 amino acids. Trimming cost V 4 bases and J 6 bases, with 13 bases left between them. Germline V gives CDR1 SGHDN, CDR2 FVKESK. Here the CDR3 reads CASSPRQGSEQYF. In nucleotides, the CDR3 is TGTGCCAGCAGCCCCCGCCAGGGATCCGAGCAGTACTTC.

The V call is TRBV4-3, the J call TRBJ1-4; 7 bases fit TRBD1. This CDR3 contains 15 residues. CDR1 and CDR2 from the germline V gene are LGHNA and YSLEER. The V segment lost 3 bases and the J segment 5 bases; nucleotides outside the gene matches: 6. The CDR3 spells CASSQAGTDNEKLFF. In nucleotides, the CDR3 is TGCGCCAGCAGCCAGGCCGGGACAGACAATGAAAAACTGTTTTTT.

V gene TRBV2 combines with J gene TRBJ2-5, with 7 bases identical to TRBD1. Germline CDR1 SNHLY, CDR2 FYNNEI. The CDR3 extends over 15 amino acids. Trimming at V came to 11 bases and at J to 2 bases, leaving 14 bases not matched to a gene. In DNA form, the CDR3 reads TGTGCCGTACCCTTCACAGGGGTTAGGCAAGAGACCCAGTACTTC. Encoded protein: CAVPFTGVRQETQYF. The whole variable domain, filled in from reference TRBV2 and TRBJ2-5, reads EPEVTQTPSHQVTQMGQEVILRCVPISNHLYFYWYRQILGQKVEFLVSFYNNEISEKSEIFDDQFSVERPDGSNFTLKIRSTKLEDSAMYFCAVPFTGVRQETQYFGPGTRLLVL.

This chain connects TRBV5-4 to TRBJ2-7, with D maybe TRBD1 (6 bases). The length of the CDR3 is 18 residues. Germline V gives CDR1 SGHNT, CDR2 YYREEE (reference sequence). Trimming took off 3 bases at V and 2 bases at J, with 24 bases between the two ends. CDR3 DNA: TGTGCCAGCAGCTCCGGTCTGGGGCTAGGGGGATTGACCTACGAGCAGTACTTC. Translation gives CASSSGLGLGGLTYEQYF.

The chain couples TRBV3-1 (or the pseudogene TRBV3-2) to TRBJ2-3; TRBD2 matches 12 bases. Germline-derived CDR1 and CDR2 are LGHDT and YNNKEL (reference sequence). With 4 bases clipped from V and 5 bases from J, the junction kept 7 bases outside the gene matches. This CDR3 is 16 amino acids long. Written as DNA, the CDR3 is TGTGCCAGCAGCCCTCCTAGCGGGGGGGCGGTAGATACGCAGTATTTT. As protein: CASSPPSGGAVDTQYF.

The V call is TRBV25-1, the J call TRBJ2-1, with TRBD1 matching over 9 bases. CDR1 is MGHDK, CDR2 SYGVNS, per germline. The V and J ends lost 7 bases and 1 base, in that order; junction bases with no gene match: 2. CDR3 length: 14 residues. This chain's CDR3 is CASTGQGSYNEQFF. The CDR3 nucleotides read TGTGCCAGCACGGGACAGGGATCCTACAATGAGCAGTTCTTC.

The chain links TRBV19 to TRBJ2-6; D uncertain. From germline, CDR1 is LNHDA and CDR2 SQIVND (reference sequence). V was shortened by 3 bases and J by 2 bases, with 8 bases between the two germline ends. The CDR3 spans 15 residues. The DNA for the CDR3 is TGTGCCAGTAGTATTCCCAGCGCTGGGGCCAACGTCCTGACTTTC. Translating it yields CASSIPSAGANVLTF.

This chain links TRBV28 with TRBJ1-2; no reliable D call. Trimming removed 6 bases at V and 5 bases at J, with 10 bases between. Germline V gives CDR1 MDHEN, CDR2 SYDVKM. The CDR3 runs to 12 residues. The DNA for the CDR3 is TGTGCCAGCAGCCTCCCCCAGTATGGCTACACCTTC. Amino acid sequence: CASSLPQYGYTF.

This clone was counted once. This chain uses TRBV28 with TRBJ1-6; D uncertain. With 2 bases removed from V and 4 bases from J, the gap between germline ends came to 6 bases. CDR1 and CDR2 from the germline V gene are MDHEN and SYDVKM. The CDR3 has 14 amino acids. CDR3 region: CASSLVQYNSPLHF. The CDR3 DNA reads TGTGCCAGCAGTTTAGTCCAGTATAATTCACCCCTCCACTTT.

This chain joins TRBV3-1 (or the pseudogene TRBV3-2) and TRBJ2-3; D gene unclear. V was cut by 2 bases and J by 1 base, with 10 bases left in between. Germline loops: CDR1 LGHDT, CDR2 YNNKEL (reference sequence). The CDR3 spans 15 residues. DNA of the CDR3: TGTGCCAGCAGCCAATTGGAGCTGGGCACAGATACGCAGTATTTT. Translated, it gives CASSQLELGTDTQYF.

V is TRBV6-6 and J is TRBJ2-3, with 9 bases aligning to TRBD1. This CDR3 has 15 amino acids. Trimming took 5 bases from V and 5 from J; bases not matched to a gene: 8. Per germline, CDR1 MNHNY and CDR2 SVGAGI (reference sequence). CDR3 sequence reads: CASSGRTGAGDTQYF. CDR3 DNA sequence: TGTGCCAGCAGTGGACGGACAGGGGCTGGAGATACGCAGTATTTT.

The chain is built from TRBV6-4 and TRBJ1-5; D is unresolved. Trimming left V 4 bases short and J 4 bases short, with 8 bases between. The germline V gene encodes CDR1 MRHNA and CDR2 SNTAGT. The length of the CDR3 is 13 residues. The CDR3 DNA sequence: TGTGCCAGCAGTGCCAGTCCGAATCAGCCCCAGCATTTT. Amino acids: CASSASPNQPQHF.

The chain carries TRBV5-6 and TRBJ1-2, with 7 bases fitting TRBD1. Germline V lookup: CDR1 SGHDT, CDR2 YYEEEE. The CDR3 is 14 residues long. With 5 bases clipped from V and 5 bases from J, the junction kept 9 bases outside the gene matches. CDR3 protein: CASRKIDRAYGYTF. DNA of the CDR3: TGTGCCAGCAGAAAAATAGACAGGGCATATGGCTACACCTTC.

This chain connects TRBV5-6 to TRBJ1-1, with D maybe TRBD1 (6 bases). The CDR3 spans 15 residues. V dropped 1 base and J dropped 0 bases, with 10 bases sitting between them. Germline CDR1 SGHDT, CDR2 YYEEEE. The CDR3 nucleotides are TGTGCCAGCAGCTTGTTTGGGGGCGTGAACACTGAAGCTTTCTTT. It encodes CASSLFGGVNTEAFF.